This T cell receptor (beta chain) stems from a study of blood T cell repertoires in COVID-19. Background on the study: The United States, Italy and Spain were the sources of the acute and convalescent COVID-19 samples. The analysed material was cDNA or gDNA that came from T cells, B-cell-depleted T cells, or PBMCs.

Data came from immunoSEQ multiplex PCR; TCRdb stores just in-frame clones and leaves some out. The table records under 350,000 clones, around 90% of them present only once. Germline V gene data show CDR1 as SNHLY and CDR2 as FYNNEI. After removal of 7 bases from V and 3 bases from J, the junction contained 4 bases not matched to a gene. The CDR3 loop spans 14 amino acids. The participants were between roughly 18 and 100 years old and came from under 25 US areas. Donors of Cohort 3 who recovered were those that had two negative PCRs, clearance, or symptom resolution. This clone was recorded a few times.

This clonotype originated in a woman in her forties who had recovered from COVID-19. The sequencing input was PBMCs or T cells enriched from blood (not recorded which). The V gene is TRBV2, the J gene TRBJ2-2; TRBD1 matches at 8 bases. CDR3 protein: CASTRQGYTGELFF. In nucleotides, the CDR3 is TGTGCCAGCACTAGACAGGGGTACACCGGGGAGCTGTTTTTT.